Only a few counts were recorded for the clone carrying this T cell receptor beta chain. The antigen remains undetermined. The data belong to a study of CD8 T cells in ankylosing spondylitis. General study points: Ankylosing spondylitis blood appeared to be characterized by a TCR beta motif of about 8 highly homologous variants. Disease-linked clones bore a CD8+ phenotype and were relatively rare in peripheral blood.

The CDR3 extends over 17 amino acids. The germline V gene encodes CDR1 SGHVS and CDR2 FQNEAQ. V was trimmed by 5 bases and J by 5 bases, leaving 22 bases between them. It was by quantitative 5'-RACE with molecular barcodes that TCR beta libraries were made. MiXCR was run by TCRdb on the 5' RACE reads, yielding one entry per CDR3 protein. The sample contains around 35,000 distinct CDR3 sequences, roughly 13% of which appear only once. Sequencing was done on a sample of synovial fluid, either unsorted or a sorted T cell fraction (not recorded which). This clonotype was obtained from a male donor with ankylosing spondylitis. The chain carries TRBV7-8 and TRBJ2-1, with a possible D match to TRBD2 (6 bases). The CDR3 bases are TGTGCCAGCAGCACAGCCCCGGGACTCGGGGTCCACAATGAGCAGTTCTTC. It is translated as CASSTAPGLGVHNEQFF.